This TCR beta chain is from a study of tumor-infiltrating lymphocytes in primary liver carcinoma. Study information: Patients included men and women of 30 to 69 years.

General study results and limits: Less overlap was seen in tumor-adjacent and tumor-blood pairs than in tumor region pairs.

With respect to this clonotype: Antigen unknown.

Germline assignment: CDR1 MDHEN and CDR2 SYDVKM. Trimming cost V 4 bases and J 6 bases; bases outside gene matches: 16. The CDR3 contains 17 residues. A primer matching the constant region was used to make TCR beta cDNA from approximately 520 ng of total RNA. It was through three nested multiplex PCR rounds of slightly modified ARM-PCR that TCR beta libraries arose. Rounds one and two of PCR, each of roughly 10 cycles, were primed with TRBV1-TRBV30 forward primers and a C-beta reverse primer. From the multiplex PCR reads, TCRdb called clonotypes with MiXCR, one entry per CDR3 protein. The table has 330,000 or so distinct CDR3 sequences, approximately 64% seen once; the top ten hold roughly 6%. The authors took blood RNA from unsorted whole blood and also extracted germline DNA. These patients lived with chronic HBV infection and had never been treated. Surgery was preceded by the collection of 3.5 to 4.5 milliliters of peripheral blood.

The source of this sequence is a middle-aged man with primary liver carcinoma and hepatitis B virus infection. The chain is built from TRBV28 and TRBJ2-5; TRBD1 agrees at 8 bases. The sequenced material came from peripheral blood. In nucleotides, the CDR3 is TGTGCCAGCAGTTCCCCCGAGGGGGGAGACAGGGGAAAGACCCAGTACTTC. It yields the protein CASSSPEGGDRGKTQYF.